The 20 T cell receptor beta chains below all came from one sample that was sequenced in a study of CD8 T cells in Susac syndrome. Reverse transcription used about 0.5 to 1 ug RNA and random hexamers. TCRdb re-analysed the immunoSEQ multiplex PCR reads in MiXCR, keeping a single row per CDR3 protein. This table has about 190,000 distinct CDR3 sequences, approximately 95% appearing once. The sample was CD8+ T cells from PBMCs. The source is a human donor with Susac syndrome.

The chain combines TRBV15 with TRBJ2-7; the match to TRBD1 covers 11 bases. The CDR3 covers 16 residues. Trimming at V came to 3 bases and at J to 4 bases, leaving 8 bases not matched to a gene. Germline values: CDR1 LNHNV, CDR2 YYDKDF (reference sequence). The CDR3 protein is CATSSGAGTGGYEQYF. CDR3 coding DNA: TGTGCCACCAGCAGTGGTGCCGGGACAGGGGGGTACGAGCAGTACTTC.

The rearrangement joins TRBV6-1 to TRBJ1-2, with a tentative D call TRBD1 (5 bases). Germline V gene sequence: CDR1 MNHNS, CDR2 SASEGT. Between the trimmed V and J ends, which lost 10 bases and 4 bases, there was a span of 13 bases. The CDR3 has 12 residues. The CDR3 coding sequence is TGTGCCACCTGGGACGGGACCTATGGCTACACCTTC. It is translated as CATWDGTYGYTF.

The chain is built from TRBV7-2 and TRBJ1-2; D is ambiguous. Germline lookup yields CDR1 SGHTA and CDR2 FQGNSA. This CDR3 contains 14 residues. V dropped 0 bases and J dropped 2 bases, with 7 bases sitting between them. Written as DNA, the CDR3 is TGTGCCAGCAGCTTAGCTCGGACGAACTATGGCTACACCTTC. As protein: CASSLARTNYGYTF.

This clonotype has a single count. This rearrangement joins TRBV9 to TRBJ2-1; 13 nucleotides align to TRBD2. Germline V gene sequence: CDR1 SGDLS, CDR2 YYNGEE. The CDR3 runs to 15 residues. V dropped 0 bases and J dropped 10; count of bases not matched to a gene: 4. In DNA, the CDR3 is TGTGCCAGCAGCGTAGACACTAGCGGGGGGGAAGAGCAGTTCTTC. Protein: CASSVDTSGGEEQFF.

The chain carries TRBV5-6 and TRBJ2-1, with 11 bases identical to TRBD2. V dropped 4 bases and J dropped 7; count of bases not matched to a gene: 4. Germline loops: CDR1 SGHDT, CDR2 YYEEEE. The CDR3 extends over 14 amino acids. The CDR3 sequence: CASSIGLAGNEQFF. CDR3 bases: TGTGCCAGCAGCATCGGACTAGCGGGTAATGAGCAGTTCTTC.

The CDR3 nucleotides read TGTGCCAGCAGTTACGACAGGGGCGGCACTGAAGCTTTCTTT. Its protein product is CASSYDRGGTEAFF. This rearrangement joins TRBV27 to TRBJ1-1; TRBD1 matches at 8 bases. The V and J ends lost 4 bases and 4 bases, in that order; junction bases with no gene match: 5. CDR1 is MNHEY and CDR2 is SMNVEV in the germline V gene (reference sequence). The CDR3 covers 14 residues.

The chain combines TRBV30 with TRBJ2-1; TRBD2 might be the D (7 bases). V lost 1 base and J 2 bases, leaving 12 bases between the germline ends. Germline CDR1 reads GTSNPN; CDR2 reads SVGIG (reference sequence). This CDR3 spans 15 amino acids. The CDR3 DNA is TGTGCCTGGAGTGATGGCGGGGGCGCCTACAATGAGCAGTTCTTC. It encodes CAWSDGGGAYNEQFF.

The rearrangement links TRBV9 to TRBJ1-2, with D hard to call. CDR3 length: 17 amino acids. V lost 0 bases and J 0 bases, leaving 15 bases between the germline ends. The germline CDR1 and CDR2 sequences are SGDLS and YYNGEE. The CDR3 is CASSVESGREANYGYTF. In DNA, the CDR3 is TGTGCCAGCAGCGTAGAGTCTGGGAGGGAAGCTAACTATGGCTACACCTTC.

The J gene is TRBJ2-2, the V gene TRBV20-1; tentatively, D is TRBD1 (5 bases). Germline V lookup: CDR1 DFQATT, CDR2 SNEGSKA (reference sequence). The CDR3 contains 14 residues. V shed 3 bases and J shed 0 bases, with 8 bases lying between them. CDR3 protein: CSARGPANTGELFF. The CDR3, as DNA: TGCAGTGCTAGGGGGCCCGCGAACACCGGGGAGCTGTTTTTT.

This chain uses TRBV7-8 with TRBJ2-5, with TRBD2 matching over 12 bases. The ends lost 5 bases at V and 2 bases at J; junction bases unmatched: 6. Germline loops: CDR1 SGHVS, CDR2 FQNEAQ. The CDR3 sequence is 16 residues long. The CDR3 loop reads CASSPRLAGEQETQYF. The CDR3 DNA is TGTGCCAGCAGCCCGCGACTAGCGGGGGAACAAGAGACCCAGTACTTC.

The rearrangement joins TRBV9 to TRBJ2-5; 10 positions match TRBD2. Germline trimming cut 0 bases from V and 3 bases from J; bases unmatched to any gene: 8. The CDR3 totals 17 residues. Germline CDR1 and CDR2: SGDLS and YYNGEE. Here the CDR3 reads CASSVVPGLADKETQYF. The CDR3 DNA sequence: TGTGCCAGCAGCGTAGTCCCAGGACTAGCGGATAAAGAGACCCAGTACTTC.

The CDR3 DNA reads TGCAGTGCTAGGGAACCGCATGAGCAGTTCTTC. Translating gives CSAREPHEQFF. The chain uses TRBV20-1 and TRBJ2-1; D is unclear. Looked up from germline, CDR1 is DFQATT and CDR2 is SNEGSKA (reference sequence). CDR3 length: 11 residues. Trimming left V 3 bases short and J 8 bases short, with 8 bases between.

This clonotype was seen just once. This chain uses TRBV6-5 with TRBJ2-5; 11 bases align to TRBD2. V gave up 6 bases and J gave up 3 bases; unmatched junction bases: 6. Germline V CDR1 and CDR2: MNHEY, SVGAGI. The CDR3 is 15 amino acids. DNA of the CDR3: TGTGCCAGCAGCGATGGACTAGCGGGTGAAGAGACCCAGTACTTC. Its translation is CASSDGLAGEETQYF.

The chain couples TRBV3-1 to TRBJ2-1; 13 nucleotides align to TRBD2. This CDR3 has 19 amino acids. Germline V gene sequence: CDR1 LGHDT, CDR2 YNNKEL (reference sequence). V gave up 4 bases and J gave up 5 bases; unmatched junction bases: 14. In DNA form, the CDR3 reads TGTGCCAGCAGCCCAATTACCACTAGCGGGAGGGACCAAGACAATGAGCAGTTCTTC. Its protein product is CASSPITTSGRDQDNEQFF.

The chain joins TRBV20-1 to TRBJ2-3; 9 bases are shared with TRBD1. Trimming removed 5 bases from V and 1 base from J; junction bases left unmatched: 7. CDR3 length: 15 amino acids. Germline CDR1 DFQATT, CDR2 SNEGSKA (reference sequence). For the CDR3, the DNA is TGCAGTGCTCCCGGGACAGGGTCTGGCACAGATACGCAGTATTTT. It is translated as CSAPGTGSGTDTQYF.

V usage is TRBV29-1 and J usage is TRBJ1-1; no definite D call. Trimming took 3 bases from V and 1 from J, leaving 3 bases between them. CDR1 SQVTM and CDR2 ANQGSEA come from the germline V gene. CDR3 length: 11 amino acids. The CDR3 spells CSVERNTEAFF. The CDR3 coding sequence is TGCAGCGTTGAGAGGAACACTGAAGCTTTCTTT.

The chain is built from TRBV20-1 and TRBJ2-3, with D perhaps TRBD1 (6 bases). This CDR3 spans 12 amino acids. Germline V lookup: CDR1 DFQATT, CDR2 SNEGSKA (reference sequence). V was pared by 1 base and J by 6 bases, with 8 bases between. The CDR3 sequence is CSARAQGDTQYF. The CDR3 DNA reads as TGCAGTGCTAGAGCCCAGGGGGATACGCAGTATTTT.

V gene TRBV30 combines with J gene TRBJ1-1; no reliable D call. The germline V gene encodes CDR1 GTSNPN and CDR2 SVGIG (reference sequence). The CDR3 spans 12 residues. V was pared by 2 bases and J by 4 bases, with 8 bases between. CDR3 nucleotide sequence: TGTGCCTGGAGTCGGACGGCCACTGAAGCTTTCTTT. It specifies CAWSRTATEAFF.

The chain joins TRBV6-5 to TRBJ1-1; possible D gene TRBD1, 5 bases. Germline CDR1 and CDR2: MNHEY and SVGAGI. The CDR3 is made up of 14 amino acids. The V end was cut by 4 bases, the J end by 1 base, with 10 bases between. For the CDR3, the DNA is TGTGCCAGCAGTTTCGGAGGGGAGAACACTGAAGCTTTCTTT. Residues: CASSFGGENTEAFF.

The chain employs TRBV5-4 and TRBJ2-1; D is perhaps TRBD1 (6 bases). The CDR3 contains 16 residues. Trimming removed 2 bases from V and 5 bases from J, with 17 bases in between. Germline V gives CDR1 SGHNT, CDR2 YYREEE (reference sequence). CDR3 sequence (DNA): TGTGCCAGCAGCTTAGGGATGCTGACAGGTCACAATGAGCAGTTCTTC. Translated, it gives CASSLGMLTGHNEQFF.